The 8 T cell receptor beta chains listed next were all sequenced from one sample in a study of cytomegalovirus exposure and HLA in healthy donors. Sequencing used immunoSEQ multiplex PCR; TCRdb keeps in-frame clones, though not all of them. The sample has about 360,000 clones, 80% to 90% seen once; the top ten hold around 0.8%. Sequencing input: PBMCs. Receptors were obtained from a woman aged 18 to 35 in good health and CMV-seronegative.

DNA for the CDR3: TGTGCCAGCAGTTCCACAGGGAGTGGAAACACCATATATTTT. Protein sequence: CASSSTGSGNTIYF. The V call is TRBV28, the J call TRBJ1-3; maybe TRBD1 (6 bases). The V gene's germline CDR1 is MDHEN and CDR2 SYDVKM. V lost 4 bases and J lost 3, with 10 bases in between. The CDR3 runs 14 residues.

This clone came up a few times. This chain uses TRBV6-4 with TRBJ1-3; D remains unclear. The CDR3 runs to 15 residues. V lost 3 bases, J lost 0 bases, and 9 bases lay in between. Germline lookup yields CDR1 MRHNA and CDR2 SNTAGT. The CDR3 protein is CASSEQPSSGNTIYF. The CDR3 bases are TGTGCCAGCAGTGAACAACCGTCCTCTGGAAACACCATATATTTT.

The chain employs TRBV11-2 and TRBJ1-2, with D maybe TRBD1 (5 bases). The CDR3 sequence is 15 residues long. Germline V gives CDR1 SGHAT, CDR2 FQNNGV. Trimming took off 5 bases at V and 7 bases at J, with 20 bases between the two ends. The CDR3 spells CASSHSRGRGGGYTF. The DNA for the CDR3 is TGTGCCAGCAGCCACTCACGAGGGAGGGGAGGTGGCTACACCTTC.

The CDR3 spells CAWSVGQPGSPLHF. As DNA, the CDR3 is TGTGCCTGGAGTGTTGGACAGCCGGGGTCACCCCTCCACTTT. The chain recombines TRBV30 with TRBJ1-6; weak D call: TRBD1 (6 bases). Trimming shortened V by 0 bases and J by 10 bases, and 13 bases separated the two germline ends. The CDR3 loop spans 14 amino acids. Germline V gives CDR1 GTSNPN, CDR2 SVGIG (reference sequence). Complete variable domain (other parts from reference TRBV30 and TRBJ1-6): SQTIHQWPATLVQPVGSPLSLECTVEGTSNPNLYWYRQAAGRGLQLLFYSVGIGQISSEVPQNLSASRPQDRQFILSSKKLLLSDSGFYLCAWSVGQPGSPLHFGNGTRLTVT.

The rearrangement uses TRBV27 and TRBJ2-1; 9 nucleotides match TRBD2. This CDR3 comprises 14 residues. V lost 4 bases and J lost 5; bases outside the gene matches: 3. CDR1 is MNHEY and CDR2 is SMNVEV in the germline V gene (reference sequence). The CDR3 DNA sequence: TGTGCCAGCAGTTGGGTAGCGGGAGACAATGAGCAGTTCTTC. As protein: CASSWVAGDNEQFF.

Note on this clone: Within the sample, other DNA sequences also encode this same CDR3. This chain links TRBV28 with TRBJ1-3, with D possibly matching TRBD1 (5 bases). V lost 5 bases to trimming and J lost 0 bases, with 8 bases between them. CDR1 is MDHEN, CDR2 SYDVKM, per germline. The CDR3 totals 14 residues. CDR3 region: CASSRTGSGNTIYF. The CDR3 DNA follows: TGTGCCAGCAGTCGAACAGGCTCTGGAAACACCATATATTTT.

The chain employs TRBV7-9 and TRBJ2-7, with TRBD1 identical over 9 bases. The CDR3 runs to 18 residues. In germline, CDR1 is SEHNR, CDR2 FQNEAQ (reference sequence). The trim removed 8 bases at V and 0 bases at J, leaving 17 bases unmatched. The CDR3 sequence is CASENRGTGLRASYEQYF. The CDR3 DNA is TGTGCCAGCGAGAATCGCGGGACAGGGTTAAGAGCCTCCTACGAGCAGTACTTC.

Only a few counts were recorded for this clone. The CDR3 DNA follows: TGTGCCAGCAGTTACCGGGGCAATCAGCCCCAGCATTTT. Protein sequence: CASSYRGNQPQHF. The rearrangement joins TRBV6-5 to TRBJ1-5; D ambiguous. Germline CDR1 MNHEY, CDR2 SVGAGI. CDR3 length: 13 residues. V lost 2 bases and J lost 2, with 4 bases in between.